Listed below are T cell receptor beta chains from one sample, sequenced in a study of OX40 agonist ivuxolimab in advanced cancers. TCRdb's table, derived via immunoSEQ multiplex PCR, lists solely in-frame clones and lacks some. The repertoire holds under 25,000 clones, around 84% seen once, with around 17% in the top ten. The sample in question was CD4+ or CD8+ T cells sorted from blood, obtained in a trial of the OX40 agonist ivuxolimab. The receptors were sampled from an adult with an advanced solid tumor such as melanoma, head and neck, liver or kidney cancer. Both conserved end residues are part of each CDR3. The order of the fields is J gene, D gene, V gene, clone size, CDR3 DNA, CDR3 protein. The D gene is left open where the match is weak. Size tells how often a clone was seen (once, few, many) or the class of an expanded clone, and some rows leave it out.

TRBJ1-1 . TRBV7-2 . TGTGCCAGCAGATCAGTCGGGTCGGGAGGGGTTGAAGCTTTCTTT CASRSVGSGGVEAFF
TRBJ1-2 . TRBV6-6 . TGTGCCAGCAGTTACTTGGACACCAACTATGGCTACACCTTC CASSYLDTNYGYTF
TRBJ2-7 . TRBV28 . TGTGCCAGCAGCTCTCCGGCGTACGAGCAGTACTTC CASSSPAYEQYF
TRBJ2-1 . TRBV6-1 . TGTGCCACCAGGGGGGAGAGGACCTACAATGAGCAGTTCTTC CATRGERTYNEQFF
TRBJ1-2 . TRBV6-6 once TGTGCCAGCAGTTACTCGAACAGGGCTAAGGGTGGCTACACCTTC CASSYSNRAKGGYTF
TRBJ1-1 . TRBV7-3 . TGTGCCAGCAGCTTAATGGGGAACACTGAAGCTTTCTTT CASSLMGNTEAFF
TRBJ2-5 . TRBV27 . TGTGCCAGCAGTTTCATCCCCAGGGTACAAGAGACCCAGTACTTC CASSFIPRVQETQYF
TRBJ2-1 TRBD1 TRBV19 . TGTGCCAGTAGTATAGGGACAGGGGGAGGGTACTACAATGAGCAGTTCTTC CASSIGTGGGYYNEQFF
TRBJ1-5 . TRBV7-6 . TGTGCCAGCAGCTCCGCAGGTCATCAGCCCCAGCATTTT CASSSAGHQPQHF
TRBJ1-1 . TRBV7-2 . TGTGCCAGCAGCAAAGAGGGGATGAACACTGAAGCTTTCTTT CASSKEGMNTEAFF
TRBJ2-4 . TRBV7-9 . TGTGCCAGCAGCTTAAAAAGGGGGGTTGCCAAAAACATTCAGTACTTC CASSLKRGVAKNIQYF
TRBJ2-5 . TRBV10-3 . TGTGCCATCAGACGGGAACAAGAGACCCAGTACTTC CAIRREQETQYF
TRBJ1-1 TRBD1 TRBV18 once TGTGCCAGCTCACCTTTCCAGGACAGGGGAAGAACTGAAGCTTTCTTT CASSPFQDRGRTEAFF
TRBJ1-5 . TRBV19 few TGTGCCAGTAGTATTAAAGGTTTGGGCCGGGGCAATCAGCCCCAGCATTTT CASSIKGLGRGNQPQHF
TRBJ2-6 . TRBV12-5 . TGTGCTAGTGGTGCCTCTGGGGCCAACGTCCTGACTTTC CASGASGANVLTF
TRBJ2-1 TRBD2 TRBV7-2 . TGTGCCAGCAGCTCCAGGACTAGCGGCTATAACAATGAGCAGTTCTTC CASSSRTSGYNNEQFF
TRBJ2-5 . TRBV10-3 . TGTGCCATCAGTGAGGGGACCGGACCTTGGGCCCAGTACTTC CAISEGTGPWAQYF
TRBJ2-1 . TRBV10-2 . TGCGCCAGCGGGAGGTCTAGATACAATGAGCAGTTCTTC CASGRSRYNEQFF
TRBJ1-2 . TRBV28 . TGTGCCAGCAGTATACAGGGAATAGATGGCTACACCTTC CASSIQGIDGYTF
TRBJ2-1 . TRBV21-1 . TGTGCCAGCAATTCAGGGTGGCAGGAGCAGTTCTTC CASNSGWQEQFF
TRBJ1-4 . TRBV5-1 . TGCGCCAGCAGCTTACAGGGAAAACTGTTTTTT CASSLQGKLFF
TRBJ1-4 . TRBV15 . TGTGCCACCAGCAGAGATGCGGGGGAAAAACTGTTTTTT CATSRDAGEKLFF
TRBJ2-1 TRBD2 TRBV4-3 once TGCGCCAGCAGCAAAGCCCTTGGACTAGCGGGAGCCAATGAGCAGTTCTTC CASSKALGLAGANEQFF
TRBJ1-3 . TRBV9 . TGTGCCAGCAGCGTAGACCCGCGTTCGATCCGGGACTCTGGAAACACCATATATTTT CASSVDPRSIRDSGNTIYF
TRBJ2-5 TRBD1 TRBV28 . TGTGCCAGCAGCTCAAACAGGGGAGTAAAAGAGACCCAGTACTTC CASSSNRGVKETQYF
TRBJ2-1 . TRBV7-8 . TGTGCCAGCAGCCCTACGGTGTCTACGACCAATGAGCAGTTCTTC CASSPTVSTTNEQFF
TRBJ2-2 . TRBV6-5 few TGTGCCAGCAGTTACCAGGACACCGGGGAGCTGTTTTTT CASSYQDTGELFF
TRBJ2-7 TRBD1 TRBV7-2 . TGTGCCAGCAGCTTAGCGACAGGGCCCTACGAGCAGTACTTC CASSLATGPYEQYF
TRBJ2-1 TRBD1 TRBV19 . TGTGCCAGTAGTACGGACAGGGGTAATGAGCAGTTCTTC CASSTDRGNEQFF
TRBJ1-2 . TRBV19 . TGTGCCAGTAGTATCGGTCCCGGAGGAGGCTACACCTTC CASSIGPGGGYTF
TRBJ2-5 . TRBV7-7 . TGTGCCAGCAGTCCGTTTAAAGAGACCCAGTACTTC CASSPFKETQYF
TRBJ2-5 TRBD2 TRBV19 . TGTGCCAGTAGCATAGCGGGAGGGGAGACCCAGTACTTC CASSIAGGETQYF
TRBJ1-3 . TRBV11-3 . TGTGCCAGCAGCTTAGTAAGTTGGGGCAGCTCTGGAAACACCATATATTTT CASSLVSWGSSGNTIYF
TRBJ2-4 TRBD2 TRBV29-1 . TGCAGCGGATGGACTAGTTGGGACATTCAGTACTTC CSGWTSWDIQYF
TRBJ2-1 TRBD2 TRBV5-6 few TGTGCCAGCAGCCTGGGACTATACTCCTACAATGAGCAGTTCTTC CASSLGLYSYNEQFF
TRBJ2-2 TRBD2 TRBV7-2 . TGTGCCAGCAGCCAAAGAGCGGGAGCGGGCGGGGAGCTGTTTTTT CASSQRAGAGGELFF
TRBJ2-3 TRBD2 TRBV30 . TGTGCCTGGATCTCTGGGACCCTAGCGGGGGGGCCTCGGACAGATACGCAGTATTTT CAWISGTLAGGPRTDTQYF
TRBJ1-5 TRBD1 TRBV10-3 large TGTGCCATCATCCTAGACAGGGACGGCAATCAGCCCCAGCATTTT CAIILDRDGNQPQHF
TRBJ1-2 TRBD1 TRBV29-1 . TGCAGCGTTGGAGGAGGGGGCTGGGGCTACACCTTC CSVGGGGWGYTF
TRBJ1-3 TRBD1 TRBV6-1 once TGTGCCAGCAGTGGACAGGGATCTGGAAACACCATATATTTT CASSGQGSGNTIYF
TRBJ1-5 TRBD1 TRBV5-4 few TGTGCCAGCAGCGTTGGAGGACAGGGTAGCCAGCCCCAGCATTTT CASSVGGQGSQPQHF
TRBJ2-3 TRBD2 TRBV11-3 few TGTGCCAGCAGCACCCGAGGGGCGGGAGCCAGTACGCAGTATTTT CASSTRGAGASTQYF
TRBJ2-2 . TRBV6-6 . TGTGCCAGCAGTTACTCGCCAGCCACCGGGGAGCTGTTTTTT CASSYSPATGELFF